This is a list of T cell receptor beta chains from one sample in a study of blood T cell repertoires in COVID-19. The protocol was immunoSEQ multiplex PCR, while the TCRdb copy is restricted to in-frame clones and leaves out a portion. The sample holds about 140,000 clones, 70% to 85% seen once. The sequenced sample was PBMCs or T cells enriched from blood (not recorded which). These receptors were collected from a woman in her late teens or twenties who had been exposed to COVID-19. Each CDR3 is given with its conserved first and last residue. The D gene is left open where the match is weak. Expanded clones are given a class, and other clones once, few, many or no size at all.

TRBV3-1/TRBV3-2	TRBD2	TRBJ2-5	once	CASSQQWGGETQYF	TGTGCCAGCAGCCAACAGTGGGGGGGGGAGACCCAGTACTTC
TRBV19	TRBD1	TRBJ2-7	.	CASINTGTGTYEQYF	TGTGCCAGTATTAATACCGGGACAGGGACCTACGAGCAGTACTTC
TRBV18	TRBD1	TRBJ2-1	.	CASSPGQASYNEQFF	TGTGCCAGCTCACCAGGACAGGCCAGCTACAATGAGCAGTTCTTC
TRBV5-8	TRBD1	TRBJ1-2	.	CASTPWDSLLGYTF	TGTGCCAGCACCCCTTGGGACAGCCTGCTCGGCTACACCTTC
TRBV3-1/TRBV3-2	.	TRBJ1-3	.	CASSQENYGGNTIYF	TGTGCCAGCAGCCAAGAAAACTACGGGGGAAACACCATATATTTT
TRBV27	.	TRBJ1-1	.	CASSALGSTEAFF	TGTGCCAGCAGCGCCCTCGGTAGCACTGAAGCTTTCTTT
TRBV28	TRBD1	TRBJ1-1	.	CASRIRQGVLGLEAFF	TGTGCCAGCAGAATACGACAGGGAGTATTGGGTCTTGAAGCTTTCTTT
TRBV28	.	TRBJ1-4	.	CASSGTLKKLFF	TGTGCCAGCAGTGGGACTTTAAAAAAACTGTTTTTT
TRBV19	.	TRBJ2-2	.	CASRDTNTGELFF	TGTGCCAGTAGAGACACGAACACCGGGGAGCTGTTTTTT
TRBV30	TRBD2	TRBJ2-7	once	CAWSVSGSTSRYF	TGTGCCTGGAGTGTATCGGGGTCGACTAGCCGGTACTTC
TRBV7-9	.	TRBJ1-2	.	CASSIRGTWAYGYTF	TGTGCCAGCAGCATCCGGGGTACGTGGGCCTATGGCTACACCTTC
TRBV6-5	.	TRBJ2-7	.	CASSSSGGRGYEQYF	TGTGCCAGCAGTTCCTCAGGGGGGAGGGGCTACGAGCAGTACTTC
TRBV4-3	TRBD1	TRBJ2-3	.	CASSQEFGDRNTDTQYF	TGCGCCAGCAGCCAAGAATTCGGGGACAGAAACACAGATACGCAGTATTTT
TRBV6-2/TRBV6-3	TRBD2	TRBJ2-1	once	CASTPGRARDEQFF	TGTGCCAGCACCCCAGGGAGGGCCAGAGATGAGCAGTTCTTC
TRBV18	.	TRBJ1-3	.	CASSPQGFSGNTIYF	TGTGCCAGCTCACCCCAGGGGTTCTCTGGAAACACCATATATTTT
TRBV28	.	TRBJ1-4	once	CASTGEKLFF	TGTGCCAGCACCGGGGAAAAACTGTTTTTT
TRBV7-2	TRBD1	TRBJ1-2	.	CASSPWSGGSTNYGYTF	TGTGCCAGCAGCCCCTGGTCAGGGGGAAGTACTAACTATGGCTACACCTTC
TRBV18	.	TRBJ1-1	few	CASSPRRAFF	TGTGCCAGCTCCCCCCGCCGGGCTTTCTTT
TRBV6-6	TRBD1	TRBJ1-1	.	CASRGQYTEAFF	TGTGCCAGCAGGGGACAGTACACTGAAGCTTTCTTT
TRBV11-2	.	TRBJ1-6	.	CASSLSIAGLNSPLHF	TGTGCCAGCAGCCTGTCAATCGCGGGGCTGAATTCACCCCTCCACTTT
TRBV7-2	.	TRBJ2-1	once	CASSPIGGNGEQFF	TGTGCCAGCAGCCCAATCGGGGGTAACGGTGAGCAGTTCTTC
TRBV7-9	TRBD1	TRBJ1-1	.	CASSFGQGEAFF	TGTGCCAGCAGCTTCGGACAGGGTGAAGCTTTCTTT
TRBV27	TRBD2	TRBJ2-1	.	CASSFGLAAFNNEQFF	TGTGCCAGCAGTTTTGGACTAGCGGCGTTCAACAATGAGCAGTTCTTC
TRBV11-2	TRBD1	TRBJ2-7	few	CASRRPGQGAPTEQYF	TGTGCCAGCAGACGACCGGGACAGGGGGCTCCGACCGAGCAGTACTTC
TRBV7-2	TRBD2	TRBJ2-7	.	CASSLAGGSSYEQYF	TGTGCCAGCAGCTTAGCGGGCGGGAGTTCCTACGAGCAGTACTTC
TRBV7-9	TRBD1	TRBJ2-3	.	CASRRTGEPDTQYF	TGTGCCAGCAGACGAACAGGGGAGCCAGATACGCAGTATTTT
TRBV28	.	TRBJ2-3	.	CASSPEQDTQYF	TGTGCCAGCAGTCCAGAACAAGATACGCAGTATTTT
TRBV27	TRBD2	TRBJ2-7	.	CASRTSASSYEQYF	TGTGCCAGCAGGACTAGCGCGAGCTCCTACGAGCAGTACTTC
TRBV5-1	TRBD1	TRBJ1-2	once	CASSLEGRTSGTANYGYTF	TGCGCCAGCAGCTTGGAGGGTCGAACATCCGGGACAGCTAACTATGGCTACACCTTC
TRBV13	.	TRBJ2-7	.	CASSLKGSSYEQYF	TGTGCCAGCAGCTTAAAAGGGAGCTCCTACGAGCAGTACTTC
TRBV7-8	.	TRBJ1-5	.	CASSLEGGGNQPQHF	TGTGCCAGCAGCTTAGAGGGGGGGGGCAATCAGCCCCAGCATTTT
TRBV5-1	TRBD1	TRBJ1-1	.	CASSSGTGMNTEAFF	TGCGCCAGCAGCTCGGGGACAGGGATGAACACTGAAGCTTTCTTT
TRBV6-5	TRBD1	TRBJ1-3	.	CASHGQGPGNTIYF	TGTGCCAGCCACGGACAGGGCCCTGGAAACACCATATATTTT
TRBV5-1	.	TRBJ1-3	.	CASSLVAGSGNTIYF	TGCGCCAGCAGCTTGGTCGCGGGGTCTGGAAACACCATATATTTT
TRBV20-1	.	TRBJ2-5	.	CSASGGETQYF	TGCAGTGCTTCAGGGGGGGAGACCCAGTACTTC
TRBV6-2/TRBV6-3	TRBD1	TRBJ2-2	.	CASSYPGTGNTGELFF	TGTGCCAGCAGTTACCCCGGGACAGGGAACACCGGGGAGCTGTTTTTT
TRBV25-1	.	TRBJ1-4	once	CASMGSSNEKLFF	TGTGCCAGCATGGGCAGCTCTAATGAAAAACTGTTTTTT
TRBV25-1	TRBD1	TRBJ1-1	.	CASSEDLDRAAFF	TGTGCCAGCAGTGAGGACCTGGACAGGGCAGCTTTCTTT
TRBV11-2	.	TRBJ1-1	once	CASSTPYFRGTEAFF	TGTGCCAGCAGCACGCCCTACTTCCGCGGGACTGAAGCTTTCTTT
TRBV6-5	TRBD1	TRBJ2-3	.	CASSLGQGGTDTQYF	TGTGCCAGCAGTCTAGGACAGGGAGGCACAGATACGCAGTATTTT
TRBV7-9	TRBD1	TRBJ1-2	.	CASSLADRESGGYTF	TGTGCCAGCAGCTTAGCTGACAGGGAAAGTGGTGGCTACACCTTC
TRBV11-2	.	TRBJ2-3	.	CASSPGADTQYF	TGTGCCAGCAGCCCAGGGGCAGATACGCAGTATTTT
TRBV5-8	.	TRBJ1-5	.	CASSWEGSDQPQHF	TGTGCCAGCAGCTGGGAGGGGTCCGATCAGCCCCAGCATTTT
TRBV9	.	TRBJ1-2	.	CASSPGSSSPYGYTF	TGTGCCAGCAGCCCCGGGTCCTCTTCCCCCTATGGCTACACCTTC
TRBV25-1	TRBD1	TRBJ1-1	.	CASAGQTMNTEAFF	TGTGCCAGCGCGGGACAGACCATGAACACTGAAGCTTTCTTT
TRBV2	.	TRBJ1-4	.	CATTNRFGEKLFF	TGTGCCACCACGAATCGTTTCGGGGAAAAACTGTTTTTT
TRBV12-3/TRBV12-4	TRBD1	TRBJ2-5	few	CASRRTGGETQYF	TGTGCCAGCAGGAGGACAGGGGGAGAGACCCAGTACTTC
TRBV4-3	.	TRBJ2-1	.	CASSHADFYNEQFF	TGCGCCAGCAGCCATGCGGACTTTTACAATGAGCAGTTCTTC
TRBV24-1	TRBD1	TRBJ2-5	.	CATSDRQGAEETQYF	TGTGCCACCAGTGATAGACAGGGGGCGGAGGAGACCCAGTACTTC
TRBV9	TRBD2	TRBJ2-6	.	CASSTSGRGPNVLTF	TGTGCCAGCAGCACTAGCGGGAGAGGGCCCAACGTCCTGACTTTC
TRBV30	TRBD1	TRBJ1-1	.	CAWAQGVNTEAFF	TGTGCCTGGGCACAGGGGGTGAACACTGAAGCTTTCTTT
TRBV7-2	TRBD1	TRBJ2-1	.	CASSPQGPRQGAYNEQFF	TGTGCCAGCAGCCCCCAGGGACCTCGACAGGGCGCCTACAATGAGCAGTTCTTC
TRBV19	.	TRBJ2-3	.	CASSSVTDTQYF	TGTGCCAGTAGTTCGGTCACAGATACGCAGTATTTT
TRBV19	.	TRBJ1-2	few	CASSINGADGYTF	TGTGCCAGTAGTATAAATGGGGCGGATGGCTACACCTTC
TRBV19	.	TRBJ1-2	.	CASKRYSSNYGYTF	TGTGCCAGTAAGAGATACAGTTCTAACTATGGCTACACCTTC
TRBV7-2	TRBD2	TRBJ2-5	.	CASSSGGGGETQYF	TGTGCCAGCAGCTCCGGCGGGGGGGGAGAGACCCAGTACTTC
TRBV10-3	.	TRBJ2-5	.	CATLTPGSGETQYF	TGTGCCACCCTCACCCCCGGGAGCGGGGAGACCCAGTACTTC